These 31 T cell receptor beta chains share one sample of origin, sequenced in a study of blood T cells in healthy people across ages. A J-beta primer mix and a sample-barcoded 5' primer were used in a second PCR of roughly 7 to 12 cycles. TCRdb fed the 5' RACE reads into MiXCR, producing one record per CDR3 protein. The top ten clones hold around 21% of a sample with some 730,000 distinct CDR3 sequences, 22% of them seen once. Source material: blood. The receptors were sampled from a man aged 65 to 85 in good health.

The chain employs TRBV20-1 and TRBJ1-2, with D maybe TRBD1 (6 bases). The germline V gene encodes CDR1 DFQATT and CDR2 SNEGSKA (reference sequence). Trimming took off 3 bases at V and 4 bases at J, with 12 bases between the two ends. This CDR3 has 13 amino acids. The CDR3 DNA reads TGCAGTGCTAGTGATATAGGGGGCTATGGCTACACCTTC. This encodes CSASDIGGYGYTF.

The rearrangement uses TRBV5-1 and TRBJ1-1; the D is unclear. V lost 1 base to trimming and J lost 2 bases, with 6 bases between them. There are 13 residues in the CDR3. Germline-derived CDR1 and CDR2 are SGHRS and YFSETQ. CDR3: CASSLTYNTEAFF. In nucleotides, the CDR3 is TGCGCCAGCAGCTTGACATACAACACTGAAGCTTTCTTT.

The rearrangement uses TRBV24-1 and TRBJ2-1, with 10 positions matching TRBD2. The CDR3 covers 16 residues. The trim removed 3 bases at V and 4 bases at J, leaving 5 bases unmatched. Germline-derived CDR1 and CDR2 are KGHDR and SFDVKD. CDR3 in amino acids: CATSDDPSGGYNEQFF. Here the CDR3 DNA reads TGTGCCACCAGTGATGATCCTAGCGGGGGTTACAATGAGCAGTTCTTC.

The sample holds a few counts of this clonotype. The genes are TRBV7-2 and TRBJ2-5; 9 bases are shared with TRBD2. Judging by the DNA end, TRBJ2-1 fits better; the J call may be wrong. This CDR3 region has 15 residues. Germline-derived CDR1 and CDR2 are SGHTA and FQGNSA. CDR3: CASSPPPGLAGEQFF. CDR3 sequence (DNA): TGTGCCAGCAGCCCACCCCCGGGGCTAGCGGGGGAGCAGTTCTTC.

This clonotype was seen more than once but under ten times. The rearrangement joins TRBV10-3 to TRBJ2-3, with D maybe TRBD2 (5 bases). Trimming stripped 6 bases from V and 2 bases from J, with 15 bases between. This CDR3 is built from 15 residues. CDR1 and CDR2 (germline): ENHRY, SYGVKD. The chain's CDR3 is CAIRVGLGDTDTQYF. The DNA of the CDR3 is TGTGCCATCAGAGTCGGACTGGGAGACACAGATACGCAGTATTTT.

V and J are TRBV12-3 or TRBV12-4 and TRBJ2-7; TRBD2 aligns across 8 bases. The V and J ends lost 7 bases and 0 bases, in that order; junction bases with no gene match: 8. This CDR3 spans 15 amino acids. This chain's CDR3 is CASTRAGASSYEQYF. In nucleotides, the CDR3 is TGTGCCAGCACCCGAGCGGGAGCGAGCTCCTACGAGCAGTACTTC.

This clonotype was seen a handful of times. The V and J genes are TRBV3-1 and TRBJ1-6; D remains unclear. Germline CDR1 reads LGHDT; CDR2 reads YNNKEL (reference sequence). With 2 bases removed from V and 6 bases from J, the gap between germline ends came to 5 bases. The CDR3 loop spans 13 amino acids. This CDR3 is CASSQTSNSPLHF. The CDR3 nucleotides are TGTGCCAGCAGCCAAACGAGTAATTCACCCCTCCACTTT.

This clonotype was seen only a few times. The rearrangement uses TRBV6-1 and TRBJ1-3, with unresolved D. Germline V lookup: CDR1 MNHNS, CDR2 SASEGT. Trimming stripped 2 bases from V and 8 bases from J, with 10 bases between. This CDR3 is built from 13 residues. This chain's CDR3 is CASSELDLDTIYF. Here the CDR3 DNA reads TGTGCCAGCAGTGAACTCGACCTAGACACCATATATTTT.

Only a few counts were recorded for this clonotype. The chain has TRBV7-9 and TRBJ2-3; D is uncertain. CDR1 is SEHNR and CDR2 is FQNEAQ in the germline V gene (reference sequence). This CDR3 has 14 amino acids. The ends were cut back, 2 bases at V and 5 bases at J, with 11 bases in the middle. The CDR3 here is CASSLIGAGDTQYF. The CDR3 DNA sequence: TGTGCCAGCAGCTTAATAGGAGCCGGAGATACGCAGTATTTT.

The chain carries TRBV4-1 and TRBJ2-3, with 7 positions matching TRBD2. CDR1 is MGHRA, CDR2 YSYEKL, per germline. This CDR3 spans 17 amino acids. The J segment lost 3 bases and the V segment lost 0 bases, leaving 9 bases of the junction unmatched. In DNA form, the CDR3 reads TGCGCCAGCAGCCAAGATACGGCGAGCGGGGTTACAGATACGCAGTATTTT. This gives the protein CASSQDTASGVTDTQYF.

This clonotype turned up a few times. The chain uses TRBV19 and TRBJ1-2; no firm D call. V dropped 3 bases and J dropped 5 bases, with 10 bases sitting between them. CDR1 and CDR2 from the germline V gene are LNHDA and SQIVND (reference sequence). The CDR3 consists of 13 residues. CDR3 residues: CASSIGLEYGYTF. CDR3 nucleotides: TGTGCCAGTAGTATTGGGCTGGAATATGGCTACACCTTC.

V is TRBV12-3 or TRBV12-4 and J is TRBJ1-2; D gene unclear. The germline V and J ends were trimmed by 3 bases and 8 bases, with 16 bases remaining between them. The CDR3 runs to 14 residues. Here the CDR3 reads CASSLVGLEIGYTF. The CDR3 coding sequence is TGTGCCAGCAGTTTGGTAGGGCTGGAGATCGGCTACACCTTC.

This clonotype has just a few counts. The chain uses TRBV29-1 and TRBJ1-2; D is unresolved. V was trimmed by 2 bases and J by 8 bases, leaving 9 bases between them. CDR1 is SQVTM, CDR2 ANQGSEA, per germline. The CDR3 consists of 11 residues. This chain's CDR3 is CSVERSQGYTF. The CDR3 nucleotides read TGCAGCGTTGAAAGAAGTCAGGGCTACACCTTC.

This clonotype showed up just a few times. CDR3 loop: CASSLGGQGAYEQYV. The CDR3 coding sequence is TGTGCCAGCAGCTTAGGAGGACAGGGGGCCTACGAGCAGTACGTC. The genes are TRBV7-2 and TRBJ2-7; 10 bases align to TRBD1. Germline V gene lookup returns CDR1 SGHTA and CDR2 FQGNSA. The CDR3 extends over 15 amino acids. V was pared by 1 base and J by 2 bases, with 2 bases of the junction left unmatched.

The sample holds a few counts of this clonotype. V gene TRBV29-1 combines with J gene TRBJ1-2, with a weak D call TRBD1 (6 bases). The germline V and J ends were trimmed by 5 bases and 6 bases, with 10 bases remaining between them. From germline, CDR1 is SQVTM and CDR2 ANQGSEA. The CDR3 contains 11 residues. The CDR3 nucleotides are TGCAGCGTTCCTGGGGGGCATGGCTACACCTTC. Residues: CSVPGGHGYTF.

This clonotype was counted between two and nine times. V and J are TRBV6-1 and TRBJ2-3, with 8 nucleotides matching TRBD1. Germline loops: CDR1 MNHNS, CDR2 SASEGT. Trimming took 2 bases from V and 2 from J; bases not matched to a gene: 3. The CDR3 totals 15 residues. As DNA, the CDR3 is TGTGCCAGCAGTGAATCGGGACAGGACACAGATACGCAGTATTTT. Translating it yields CASSESGQDTDTQYF.

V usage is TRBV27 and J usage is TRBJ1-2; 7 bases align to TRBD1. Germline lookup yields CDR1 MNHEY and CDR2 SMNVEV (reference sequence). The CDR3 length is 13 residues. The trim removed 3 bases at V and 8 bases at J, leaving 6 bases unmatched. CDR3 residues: CASSFQGGGGYTF. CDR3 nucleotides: TGTGCCAGCAGTTTCCAGGGGGGCGGGGGCTACACCTTC.

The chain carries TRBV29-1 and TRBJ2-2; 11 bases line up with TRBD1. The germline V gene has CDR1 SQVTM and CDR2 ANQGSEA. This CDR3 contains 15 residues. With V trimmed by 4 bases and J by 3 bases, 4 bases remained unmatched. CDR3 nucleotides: TGCAGCGTTGGGGGACAGGGGGAGTACACCGGGGAGCTGTTTTTT. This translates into CSVGGQGEYTGELFF.

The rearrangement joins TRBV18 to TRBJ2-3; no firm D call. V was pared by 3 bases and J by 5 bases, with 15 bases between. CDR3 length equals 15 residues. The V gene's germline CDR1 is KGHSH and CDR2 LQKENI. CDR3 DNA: TGTGCCAGCTCACCTCAATCATATCCGGGAGATACGCAGTATTTT. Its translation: CASSPQSYPGDTQYF.

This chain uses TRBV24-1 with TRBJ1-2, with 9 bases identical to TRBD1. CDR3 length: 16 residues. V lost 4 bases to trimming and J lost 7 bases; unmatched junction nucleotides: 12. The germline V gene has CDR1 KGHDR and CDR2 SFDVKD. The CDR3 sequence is CATSDPRGTGSGGYTF. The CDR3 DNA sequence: TGTGCCACCAGTGACCCCCGAGGGACAGGGTCGGGTGGCTACACCTTC.

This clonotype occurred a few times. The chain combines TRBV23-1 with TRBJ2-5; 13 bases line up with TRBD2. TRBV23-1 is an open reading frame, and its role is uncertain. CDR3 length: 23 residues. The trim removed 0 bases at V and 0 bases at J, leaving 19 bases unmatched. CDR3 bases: TGCGCCAGCAGTCAATCGGCCCGGACTAGCGGGGGCGGTTCACCGGTAAACCAAGAGACCCAGTACTTC. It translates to CASSQSARTSGGGSPVNQETQYF.

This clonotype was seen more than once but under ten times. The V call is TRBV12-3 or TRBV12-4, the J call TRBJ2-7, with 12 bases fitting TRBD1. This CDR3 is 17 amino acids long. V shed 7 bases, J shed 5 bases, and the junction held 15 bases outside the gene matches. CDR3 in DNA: TGTGCCAGCATTTTCCAAACCGGGACAGGGGGCATGGACGAGCAGTACTTC. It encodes CASIFQTGTGGMDEQYF.

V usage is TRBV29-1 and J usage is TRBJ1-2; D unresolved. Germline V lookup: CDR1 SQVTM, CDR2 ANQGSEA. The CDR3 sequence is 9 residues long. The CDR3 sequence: CNPREGYTF. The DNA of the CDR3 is TGCAACCCCCGGGAGGGCTACACCTTC. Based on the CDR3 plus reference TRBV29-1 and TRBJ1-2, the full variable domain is SAVISQKPSRDICQRGTSLTIQCQVDSQVTMMFWYRQQPGQSLTLIATANQGSEATYESGFVIDKFPISRPNLTFSTLTVSNMSPEDSSIYLCNPREGYTFGSGTRLTVV.

The CDR3 reads CASSIAGTRNEQFF. CDR3 DNA: TGTGCCAGCAGCATAGCAGGGACTCGCAATGAGCAGTTCTTC. The chain is built from TRBV11-2 and TRBJ2-5; the D gene is possibly TRBD2 (6 bases). The end of the DNA aligns better with TRBJ2-1, so the J call may be wrong. The CDR3 is 14 residues long. Germline V gene lookup returns CDR1 SGHAT and CDR2 FQNNGV.

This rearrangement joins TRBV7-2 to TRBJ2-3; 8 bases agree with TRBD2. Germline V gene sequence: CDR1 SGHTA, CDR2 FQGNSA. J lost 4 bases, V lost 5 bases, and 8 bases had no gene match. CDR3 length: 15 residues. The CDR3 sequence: CASSHKAGVSDTQYF. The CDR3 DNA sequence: TGTGCCAGCAGCCATAAAGCGGGAGTTTCAGATACGCAGTATTTT. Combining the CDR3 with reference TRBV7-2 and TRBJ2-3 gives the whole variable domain GAGVSQSPSNKVTEKGKDVELRCDPISGHTALYWYRQSLGQGLEFLIYFQGNSAPDKSGLPSDRFSAERTGGSVSTLTIQRTQQEDSAVYLCASSHKAGVSDTQYFGPGTRLTVL.

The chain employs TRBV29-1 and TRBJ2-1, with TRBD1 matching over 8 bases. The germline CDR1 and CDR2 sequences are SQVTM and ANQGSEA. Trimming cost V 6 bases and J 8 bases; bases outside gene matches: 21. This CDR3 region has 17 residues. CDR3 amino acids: CSVDPVIIRTGRDEQFF. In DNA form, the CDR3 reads TGCAGCGTAGACCCCGTTATTATCCGGACAGGGCGTGATGAGCAGTTCTTC.

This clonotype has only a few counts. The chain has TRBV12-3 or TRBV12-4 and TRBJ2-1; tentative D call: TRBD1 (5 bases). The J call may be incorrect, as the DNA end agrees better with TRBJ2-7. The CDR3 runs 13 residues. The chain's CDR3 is CASSLSRAYEQYV. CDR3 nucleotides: TGTGCCAGCAGTTTAAGCAGGGCCTACGAGCAGTACGTC.

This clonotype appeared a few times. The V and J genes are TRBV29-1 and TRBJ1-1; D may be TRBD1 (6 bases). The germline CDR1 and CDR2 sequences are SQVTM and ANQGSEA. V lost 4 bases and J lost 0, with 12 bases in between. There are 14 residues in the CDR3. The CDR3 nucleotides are TGCAGCGTTGTAGGGGGGGTAATGAACACTGAAGCTTTCTTT. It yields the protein CSVVGGVMNTEAFF.

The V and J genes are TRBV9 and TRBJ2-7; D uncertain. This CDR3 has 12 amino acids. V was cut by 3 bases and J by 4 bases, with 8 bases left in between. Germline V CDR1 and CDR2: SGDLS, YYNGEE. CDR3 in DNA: TGTGCCAGCAGCGGGGGATTTTACGAGCAGTACTTC. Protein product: CASSGGFYEQYF. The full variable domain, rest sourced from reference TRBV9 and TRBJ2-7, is DSGVTQTPKHLITATGQRVTLRCSPRSGDLSVYWYQQSLDQGLQFLIQYYNGEERAKGNILERFSAQQFPDLHSELNLSSLELGDSALYFCASSGGFYEQYFGPGTRLTVT.

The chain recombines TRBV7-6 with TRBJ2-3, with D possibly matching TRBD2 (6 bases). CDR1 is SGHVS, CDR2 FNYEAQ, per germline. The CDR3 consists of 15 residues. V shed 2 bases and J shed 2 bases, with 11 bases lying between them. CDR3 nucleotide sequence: TGTGCCAGCAGCTTAACGGAGGGGATCACAGATACGCAGTATTTT. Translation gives CASSLTEGITDTQYF.

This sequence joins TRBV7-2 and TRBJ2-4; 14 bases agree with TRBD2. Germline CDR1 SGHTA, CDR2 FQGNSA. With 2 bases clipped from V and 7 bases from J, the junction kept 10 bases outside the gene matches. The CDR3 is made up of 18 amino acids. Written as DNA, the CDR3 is TGTGCCAGCAGCTTACTGGGGACTAGCGGGGGTCCTCGGAACATTCAGTACTTC. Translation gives CASSLLGTSGGPRNIQYF.